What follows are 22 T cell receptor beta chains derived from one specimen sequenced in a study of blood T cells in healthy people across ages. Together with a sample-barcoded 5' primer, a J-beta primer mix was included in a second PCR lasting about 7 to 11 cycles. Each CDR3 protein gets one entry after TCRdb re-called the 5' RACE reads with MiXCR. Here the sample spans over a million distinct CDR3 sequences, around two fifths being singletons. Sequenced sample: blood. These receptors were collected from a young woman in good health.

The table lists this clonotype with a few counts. DNA of the CDR3: TGTGCCAGCAGCCATACTAGGGTTGAGCAGTACTTC. Encoded protein: CASSHTRVEQYF. This sequence joins TRBV3-1 and TRBJ2-7, with TRBD2 as a possible D gene (5 bases). V lost 3 bases and J lost 7, with 10 bases in between. This CDR3 comprises 12 residues. The germline V gene has CDR1 LGHDT and CDR2 YNNKEL (reference sequence).

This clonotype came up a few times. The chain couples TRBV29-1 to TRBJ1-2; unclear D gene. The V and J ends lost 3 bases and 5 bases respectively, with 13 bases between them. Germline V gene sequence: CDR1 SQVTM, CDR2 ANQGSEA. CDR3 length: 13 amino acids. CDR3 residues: CSVERNPLYGYTF. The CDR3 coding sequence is TGCAGCGTTGAGCGGAATCCCCTGTATGGCTACACCTTC. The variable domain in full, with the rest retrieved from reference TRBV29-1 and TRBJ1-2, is SAVISQKPSRDICQRGTSLTIQCQVDSQVTMMFWYRQQPGQSLTLIATANQGSEATYESGFVIDKFPISRPNLTFSTLTVSNMSPEDSSIYLCSVERNPLYGYTFGSGTRLTVV.

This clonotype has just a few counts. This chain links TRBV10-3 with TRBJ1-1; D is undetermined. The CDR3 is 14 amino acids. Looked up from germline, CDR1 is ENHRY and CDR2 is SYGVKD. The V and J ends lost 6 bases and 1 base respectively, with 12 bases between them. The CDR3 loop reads CAIRDRSQNTEAFF. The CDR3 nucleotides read TGTGCCATCAGGGACCGTTCGCAGAACACTGAAGCTTTCTTT.

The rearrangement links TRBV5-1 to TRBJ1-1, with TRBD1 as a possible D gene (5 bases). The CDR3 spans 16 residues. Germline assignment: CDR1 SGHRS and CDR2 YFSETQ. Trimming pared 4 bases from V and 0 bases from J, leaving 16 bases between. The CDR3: CASSLNGGDLNTEAFF. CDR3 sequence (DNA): TGCGCCAGCAGCCTAAACGGTGGGGACTTGAACACTGAAGCTTTCTTT.

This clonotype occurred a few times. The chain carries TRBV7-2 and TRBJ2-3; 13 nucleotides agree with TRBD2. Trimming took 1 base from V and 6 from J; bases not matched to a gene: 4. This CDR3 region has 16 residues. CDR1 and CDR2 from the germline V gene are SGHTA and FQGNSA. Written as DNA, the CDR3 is TGTGCCAGCAGCTTAGGGACTAGCGGGGGACCCGATACGCAGTATTTT. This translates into CASSLGTSGGPDTQYF.

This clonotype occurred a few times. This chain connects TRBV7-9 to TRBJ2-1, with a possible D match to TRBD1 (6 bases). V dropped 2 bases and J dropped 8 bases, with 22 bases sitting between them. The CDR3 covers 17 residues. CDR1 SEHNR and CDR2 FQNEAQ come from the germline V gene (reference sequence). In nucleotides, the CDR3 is TGTGCCAGCAGCTTAACCCATACAGGGTCCATTCCCGATGAGCAGTTCTTC. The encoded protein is CASSLTHTGSIPDEQFF.

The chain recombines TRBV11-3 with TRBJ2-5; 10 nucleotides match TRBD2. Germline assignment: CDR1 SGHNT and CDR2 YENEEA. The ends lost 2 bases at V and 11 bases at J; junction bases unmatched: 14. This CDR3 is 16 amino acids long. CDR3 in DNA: TGTGCCAGCAGCTTACGAGCGGGAGGGTTATACAATGAGCAGTACTTC. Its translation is CASSLRAGGLYNEQYF.

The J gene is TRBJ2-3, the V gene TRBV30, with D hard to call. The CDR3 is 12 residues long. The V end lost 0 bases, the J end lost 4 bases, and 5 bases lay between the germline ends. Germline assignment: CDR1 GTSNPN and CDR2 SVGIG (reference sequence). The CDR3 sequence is CAWSVKSDTQYF. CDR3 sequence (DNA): TGTGCCTGGAGTGTCAAGTCAGATACGCAGTATTTT.

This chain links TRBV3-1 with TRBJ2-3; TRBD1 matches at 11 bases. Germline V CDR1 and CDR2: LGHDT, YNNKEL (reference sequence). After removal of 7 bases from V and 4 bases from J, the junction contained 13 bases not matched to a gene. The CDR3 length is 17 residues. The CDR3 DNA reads TGTGCCAGCAACCGACTTCCAGGACAGGGGGCTTCAGATACGCAGTATTTT. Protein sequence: CASNRLPGQGASDTQYF.

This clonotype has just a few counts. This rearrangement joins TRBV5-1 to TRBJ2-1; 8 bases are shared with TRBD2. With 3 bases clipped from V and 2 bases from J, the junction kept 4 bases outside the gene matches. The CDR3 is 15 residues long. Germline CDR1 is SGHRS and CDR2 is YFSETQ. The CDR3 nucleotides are TGCGCCAGCAGCTCACAAGCGGGAGCCTACAATGAGCAGTTCTTC. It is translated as CASSSQAGAYNEQFF.

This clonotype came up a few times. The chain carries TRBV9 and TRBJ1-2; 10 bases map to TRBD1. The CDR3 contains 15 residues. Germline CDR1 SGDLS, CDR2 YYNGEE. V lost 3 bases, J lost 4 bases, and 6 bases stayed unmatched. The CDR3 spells CASSAGGQGGYGYTF. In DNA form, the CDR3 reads TGTGCCAGCAGCGCCGGCGGACAGGGGGGCTATGGCTACACCTTC.

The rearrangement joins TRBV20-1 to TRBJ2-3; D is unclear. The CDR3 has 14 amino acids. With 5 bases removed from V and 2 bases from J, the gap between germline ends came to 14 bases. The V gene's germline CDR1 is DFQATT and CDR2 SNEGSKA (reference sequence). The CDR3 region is CSAPHPWATDTQYF. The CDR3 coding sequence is TGCAGTGCTCCTCACCCCTGGGCCACAGATACGCAGTATTTT.

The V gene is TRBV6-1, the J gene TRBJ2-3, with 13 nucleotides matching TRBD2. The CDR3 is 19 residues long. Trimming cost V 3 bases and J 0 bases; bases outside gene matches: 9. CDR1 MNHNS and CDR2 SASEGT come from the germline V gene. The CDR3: CASSDPFGTSGDSTDTQYF. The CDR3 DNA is TGTGCCAGCAGTGACCCCTTCGGGACTAGCGGGGATAGCACAGATACGCAGTATTTT.

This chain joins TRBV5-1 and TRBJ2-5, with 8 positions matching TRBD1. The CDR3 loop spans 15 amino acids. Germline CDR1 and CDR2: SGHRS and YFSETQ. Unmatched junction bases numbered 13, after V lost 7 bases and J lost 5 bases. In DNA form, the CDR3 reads TGCGCCAGCCGAAGGGATGACAGGGGTGGGGAGACCCAGTACTTC. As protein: CASRRDDRGGETQYF.

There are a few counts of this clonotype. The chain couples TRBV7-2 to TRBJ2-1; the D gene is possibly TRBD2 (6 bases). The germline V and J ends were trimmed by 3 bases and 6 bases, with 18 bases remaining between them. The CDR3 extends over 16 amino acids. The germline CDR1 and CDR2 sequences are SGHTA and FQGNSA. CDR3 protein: CASSFARWRASNEQFF. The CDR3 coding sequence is TGTGCCAGCAGCTTCGCCCGGTGGAGGGCGAGCAATGAGCAGTTCTTC.

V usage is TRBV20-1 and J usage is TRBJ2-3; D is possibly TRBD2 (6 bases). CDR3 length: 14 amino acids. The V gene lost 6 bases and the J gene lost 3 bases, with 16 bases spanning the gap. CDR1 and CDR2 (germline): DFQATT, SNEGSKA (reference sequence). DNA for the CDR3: TGCAGTGCGGGGCGGGGAAGGTCGACAGATACGCAGTATTTT. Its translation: CSAGRGRSTDTQYF.

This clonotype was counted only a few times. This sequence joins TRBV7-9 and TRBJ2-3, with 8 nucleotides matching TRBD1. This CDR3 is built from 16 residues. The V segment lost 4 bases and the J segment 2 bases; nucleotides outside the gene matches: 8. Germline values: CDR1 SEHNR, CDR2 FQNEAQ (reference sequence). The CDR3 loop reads CASSWVPGQVTDTQYF. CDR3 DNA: TGTGCCAGCAGCTGGGTCCCGGGACAGGTCACAGATACGCAGTATTTT.

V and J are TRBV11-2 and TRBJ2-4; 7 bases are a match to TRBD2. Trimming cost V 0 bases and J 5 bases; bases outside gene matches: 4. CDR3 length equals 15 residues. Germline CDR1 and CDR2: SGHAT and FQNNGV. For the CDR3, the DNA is TGTGCCAGCAGCTTAGAGGCTAGCGGTGAAAACATTCAGTACTTC. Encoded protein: CASSLEASGENIQYF.

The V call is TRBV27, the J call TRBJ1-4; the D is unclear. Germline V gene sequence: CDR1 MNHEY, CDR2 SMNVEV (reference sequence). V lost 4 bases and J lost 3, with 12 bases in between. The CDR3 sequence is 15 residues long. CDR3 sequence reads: CASSSRRISNEKLFF. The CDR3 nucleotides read TGTGCCAGCAGTTCCCGCCGGATATCTAATGAAAAACTGTTTTTT.

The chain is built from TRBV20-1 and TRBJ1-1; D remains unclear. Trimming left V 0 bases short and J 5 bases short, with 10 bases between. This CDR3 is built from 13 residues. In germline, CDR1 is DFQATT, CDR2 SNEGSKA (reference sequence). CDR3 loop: CSARDLGFTEAFF. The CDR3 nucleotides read TGCAGTGCTAGAGATCTAGGGTTTACTGAAGCTTTCTTT.

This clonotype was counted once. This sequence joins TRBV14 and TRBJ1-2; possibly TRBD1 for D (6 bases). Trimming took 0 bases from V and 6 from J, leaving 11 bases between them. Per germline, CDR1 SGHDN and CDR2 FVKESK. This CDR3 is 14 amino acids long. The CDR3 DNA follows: TGTGCCAGCAGCCAAGACAACAGGGTACATGGCTACACCTTC. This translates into CASSQDNRVHGYTF.

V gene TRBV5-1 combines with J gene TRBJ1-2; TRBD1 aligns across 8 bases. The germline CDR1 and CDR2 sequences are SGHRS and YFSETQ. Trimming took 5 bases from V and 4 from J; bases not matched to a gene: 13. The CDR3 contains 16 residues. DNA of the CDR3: TGCGCCAGCAGTCCTCGGCAGGGGGCTTTCGTCTATGGCTACACCTTC. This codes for CASSPRQGAFVYGYTF.